This T cell receptor (beta chain) derives from a study of CD8+CD57+ T cells in acquired aplastic anemia. Whole-study context: Each DNA sample taken from sorted CD4+ and CD8+ cells came to 2.5 to 4 ug on average. An average of roughly 10 million reads for CD4+ cells was obtained from healthy donors. Study-wide points: CD8+ Simpson's diversity showed no significant patient-control difference. Patients and controls were found to share over 25 CD8+ CDR3 sequences.

A note on this clonotype: The antigen remains unidentified.

The template used for profiling TCR beta VDJ and CDR3 was genomic DNA. TCRdb re-derived calls from the reads in MiXCR, one entry per CDR3 protein. The sample has about 130,000 distinct CDR3 sequences; 41% are singletons. Germline values: CDR1 DFQATT, CDR2 SNEGSKA (reference sequence). The CDR3 extends over 12 amino acids. With 6 bases clipped from V and 10 bases from J, the junction kept 11 bases outside the gene matches. The origin of this receptor is a human donor in good health, serving as a control. The sample comprised sorted CD4+, CD8+, or CD8+CD57+ T cells (not recorded which) from PBMCs. V is TRBV20-1 and J is TRBJ1-2, with 7 bases identical to TRBD1. The CDR3 region is CSARGTNHDYTF. CDR3 sequence (DNA): TGCAGTGCCAGGGGGACTAACCATGACTACACCTTC.